This T cell receptor (beta chain) was recovered during a study of vaccination effects on CD4 cells after COVID-19. Study-wide points: Missing from the study were early post-infection timepoints, and its convalescent patients were few.

A few counts support this clone. Antigen specificity is unknown. Viral peptide pool expansion of antigen-specific CD4+ T cells preceded sequencing in the ViraFEST assay. Isolating CD4+ T cells followed less than 12 days of culture. The person acquired a PCR-confirmed SARS-CoV-2 infection between March and December 2020. As their vaccination, participants received two doses of either BNT162b2 or mRNA-1273. PBMC cultures contained two million cells per well, approximately 10 IU/ml IL-2 and around 9.3 ug/ml peptides. Half of the medium was exchanged for IL-2 medium on both days 3 and 7. Here immunoSEQ multiplex PCR was the method, and the copy in TCRdb shows in-frame clones only, minus some. Of 14,000 or so clones in the sample, 60% to 85% were seen once. Sample: CD4+ T cells from PBMCs cultured with SARS-CoV-2 spike peptides, taken after COVID-19 vaccination. The receptor was derived from a human donor who had a prior SARS-CoV-2 infection.

The CDR3 DNA is TGCGCCAGCAGGACCGGGACCAATGCGGGGGCCAACGTCCTGACTTTC. The encoded protein is CASRTGTNAGANVLTF. The rearrangement joins TRBV5-1 to TRBJ2-6; D is tentatively TRBD1 or TRBD2 (5 bases each). Trimming shortened V by 5 bases and J by 4 bases, and 16 bases separated the two germline ends. CDR3 length equals 16 residues. The germline V gene encodes CDR1 SGHRS and CDR2 YFSETQ.